This is a list of T cell receptor beta chains from one sample in a study of blood T cell repertoires in COVID-19. Profiling relied on immunoSEQ multiplex PCR, and the TCRdb table lists in-frame clones only, not all of them. The table lists about 180,000 clones, 75% to 90% of them singletons. Sequencing was performed on PBMCs or T cells enriched from blood (not recorded which). These receptors all stem from a man in his forties or fifties who had recovered from COVID-19. CDR3s include the opening cysteine and the closing phenylalanine or tryptophan. A D gene is named only where the DNA matches it firmly. Clone size is shown for a subset of rows, as once, few, many or a class of expanded clone.

v_gene	d_gene	j_gene	abundance	CDR3nt	CDR3aa
TRBV9	.	TRBJ2-5	.	TGTGCCAGCAGCGTAGTAGCGGCCCAAGAGACCCAGTACTTC	CASSVVAAQETQYF
TRBV27	.	TRBJ1-1	.	TGTGCCAGCAGTTTATCCGGGGTAGGGGAAGCTTTCTTT	CASSLSGVGEAFF
TRBV28	TRBD1	TRBJ2-7	once	TGTGCCAGCAGTTGGGACAGTTTCCTGGCCTACGAGCAGTACTTC	CASSWDSFLAYEQYF
TRBV19	TRBD1	TRBJ1-2	.	TGTGCCAGTAGGTCGGGACAGGGGATATACTATGGCTACACCTTC	CASRSGQGIYYGYTF
TRBV15	TRBD2	TRBJ2-3	few	TGTGCCACCAGCAGGACTAGCGGGGGAGCAGATACGCAGTATTTT	CATSRTSGGADTQYF
TRBV18	.	TRBJ2-2	.	TGTGCCAGCTCACCGCCCCTAACAGGGACCACCGGGGAGCTGTTTTTT	CASSPPLTGTTGELFF
TRBV2	.	TRBJ1-1	once	TGTGCCAGCAGACAGTTTATGAACACTGAAGCTTTCTTT	CASRQFMNTEAFF
TRBV18	TRBD2	TRBJ2-2	few	TGTGCCAGCTCACCGGGACTACGGGAGCTGTTTTTT	CASSPGLRELFF
TRBV28	TRBD1	TRBJ1-1	.	TGTGCCAGCAGTTTTAGTCCCGGGACAGATAAGAACACTGAAGCTTTCTTT	CASSFSPGTDKNTEAFF
TRBV9	TRBD1	TRBJ1-4	.	TGTGCCAGCAGCGTAGGCGCCAGGGGGCGATTTGACGAAAAACTGTTTTTT	CASSVGARGRFDEKLFF
TRBV11-3	.	TRBJ1-2	once	TGTGCCAGCAGCTTAGATCAATTAGGACAGCCAACTAACTATGGCTACACCTTC	CASSLDQLGQPTNYGYTF
TRBV5-1	.	TRBJ1-4	.	TGCGCCAGCCGTTTAGGGGTCGCAACTAATGAAAAACTGTTTTTT	CASRLGVATNEKLFF
TRBV5-1	.	TRBJ1-2	.	TGCGCCAGCAGCCCAGGTTGGGACACAGCATATGGCTACACCTTC	CASSPGWDTAYGYTF
TRBV9	TRBD2	TRBJ2-1	.	TGTGCCAGCAGCGTAGACAGCGGGGCCATTGAGCAGTTCTTC	CASSVDSGAIEQFF
TRBV15	TRBD1	TRBJ1-2	.	TGTGCCACCAGCAGAGATCCCTTCCTGGGACAGAAGGGTGGCTACACCTTC	CATSRDPFLGQKGGYTF
TRBV19	.	TRBJ1-5	.	TGTGCCAGTAGCACCGATAGGGGACAGCCCCAGCATTTT	CASSTDRGQPQHF
TRBV5-1	TRBD2	TRBJ2-3	.	TGCGCCAGCAGCCCCGGGAGTAGCGGGGGGGCTGGAGATACGCAGTATTTT	CASSPGSSGGAGDTQYF
TRBV5-4	.	TRBJ2-2	.	TGTGCCAGCAGCTATGTCGGTATGGTTGGAGGGGCGAACACCGGGGAGCTGTTTTTT	CASSYVGMVGGANTGELFF
TRBV27	TRBD1	TRBJ2-2	.	TGTGCCAGCAGTCCCAACAGGGGGCAAGGCGGGGAGCTGTTTTTT	CASSPNRGQGGELFF
TRBV5-6	TRBD1	TRBJ2-2	.	TGTGCCAGCAGCTTAATGGGACAGGAGACCGGGGAGCTGTTTTTT	CASSLMGQETGELFF
TRBV19	TRBD1	TRBJ1-5	.	TGTGCCAGTAGTATTGCGTCCAGGGGGCTTTTGCAGCCCCAGCATTTT	CASSIASRGLLQPQHF
TRBV5-1	TRBD1	TRBJ1-4	.	TGCGCCAGCAGCTTGGAGGTTAGGACAGGAGATGAAAAACTGTTTTTT	CASSLEVRTGDEKLFF
TRBV11-3	TRBD2	TRBJ2-4	.	TGTGCCAGCAGCCGACAGGGACTAGCGGGGGTACAGTACTTC	CASSRQGLAGVQYF
TRBV5-1	.	TRBJ2-7	.	TGCGCCAGCAGCTCCCCGGGGGGCCAGGACGAGCAGTACTTC	CASSSPGGQDEQYF
TRBV5-1	TRBD1	TRBJ2-1	.	TGCGCCAGCAGCTTGGCCGGGACAGGGGGTTATGAGCAGTTCTTC	CASSLAGTGGYEQFF
TRBV18	.	TRBJ1-4	.	TGTGCCAGCTCGGGCGGGGCTGGTGAAAAACTGTTTTTT	CASSGGAGEKLFF
TRBV30	.	TRBJ1-2	.	TGTGCCTGGAGTGTAACCGGGCAGGGCCCTAGTGGCTACACCTTC	CAWSVTGQGPSGYTF
TRBV28	TRBD1	TRBJ1-2	.	TGTGCCAGCAGTTTCGGGAGGGGGCGAAACGGGTCTGGAGAGGGCTACACCTTC	CASSFGRGRNGSGEGYTF
TRBV9	.	TRBJ1-2	.	TGTGCCAGCAGCGTAGCGTCCACAACGGGGGGGGCCTACGGCTACACCTTC	CASSVASTTGGAYGYTF
TRBV6-1	.	TRBJ2-7	.	TGTGCCAGCAGTGAAGGACAGTTTACGAAGCAGTACTTC	CASSEGQFTKQYF
TRBV11-3	TRBD2	TRBJ2-1	.	TGTGCCAGCAGCCCTCTCGGAGCGGGGGTTTTCAATGAGCAGTTCTTC	CASSPLGAGVFNEQFF
TRBV9	TRBD1	TRBJ2-7	.	TGTGCCAGCAGCGTAGCGGGAACAGGGGCCACCTACGAGCAGTACTTC	CASSVAGTGATYEQYF
TRBV10-1	.	TRBJ2-7	once	TGCGCCAGCAGTGGACGACTTTTGGAGGGGCAGTACTTC	CASSGRLLEGQYF
TRBV10-3	TRBD1	TRBJ1-2	.	TGTGCCTCCTCCTCCGGGACAGGGGATGGCTATGGCTACACCTTC	CASSSGTGDGYGYTF
TRBV5-1	TRBD2	TRBJ2-1	.	TGCGCCAGCAGCTTGTACCTAGCGGGAATGGATCAGTTCTTC	CASSLYLAGMDQFF
TRBV11-2	TRBD1	TRBJ2-7	.	TGTGCCAGCAGCTCCAACCCGGGACAGAGCTCCTACGAGCAGTACTTC	CASSSNPGQSSYEQYF
TRBV5-1	TRBD1	TRBJ1-2	.	TGCGCCAGCAGCTTTACAGGACAGGGCTATGGCTACACCTTC	CASSFTGQGYGYTF
TRBV5-6	.	TRBJ1-1	once	TGTGCCAGCAGCTTCGGCGGGGCAGAAGCTTTCTTT	CASSFGGAEAFF
TRBV7-9	.	TRBJ1-2	.	TGTGCCAGCAGCTTAGTAGACTTCGGAGGCTACACCTTC	CASSLVDFGGYTF
TRBV27	TRBD1	TRBJ1-5	.	TGTGCCAGCAGCGACAGGGGGCCTCCCTATAGCAATCAGCCCCAGCATTTT	CASSDRGPPYSNQPQHF
TRBV6-4	TRBD2	TRBJ2-1	.	TGTGCCAGCAGTGACTCCGGGACTAGCGGGAGCAATGAGCAGTTCTTC	CASSDSGTSGSNEQFF
TRBV7-2	TRBD1	TRBJ1-1	.	TGTGCCAGCAGCTTAGCGTCTAACAGGGGGCGAACTGAAGCTTTCTTT	CASSLASNRGRTEAFF
TRBV2	TRBD1	TRBJ1-5	.	TGTGCCAGCAGTCCGACAGGGGCAACGAATCAGCCCCAGCATTTT	CASSPTGATNQPQHF
TRBV9	TRBD1	TRBJ2-5	.	TGTGCCAGCAGCGCGGGGACAGGGGGCATCCAAGAGACCCAGTACTTC	CASSAGTGGIQETQYF
TRBV6-5	.	TRBJ1-2	.	TGTGCCAGCAGTTACTCTTCGGGAGGAGGAAACTATGGCTACACCTTC	CASSYSSGGGNYGYTF
TRBV7-9	.	TRBJ1-1	.	TGTGCCAGCAGCACCACGCTGACAGAGAACACTGAAGCTTTCTTT	CASSTTLTENTEAFF
TRBV6-5	.	TRBJ1-2	.	TGTGCCAGCAGTTACGGGGGCAGGGCATTGCCGGGCTACACCTTC	CASSYGGRALPGYTF
TRBV5-4	TRBD2	TRBJ2-3	.	TGTGCCAGCAGCATTTATAGCGGGGGGGTGACAGATACGCAGTATTTT	CASSIYSGGVTDTQYF
TRBV7-8	.	TRBJ1-2	.	TGTGCCAGCAGCTCACTAGGGCGGGGACTTGGCTACACCTTC	CASSSLGRGLGYTF
TRBV7-6	.	TRBJ1-4	.	TGTGCCAGCAGCTCCTCACAGATCCTGGGTGAAAAACTGTTTTTT	CASSSSQILGEKLFF
TRBV5-1	.	TRBJ2-4	.	TGCGCCAGCAGCTGGAGGCCTGTACAGGGAAATGACAAAAACATTCAGTACTTC	CASSWRPVQGNDKNIQYF
TRBV29-1	.	TRBJ2-7	.	TGCAGCGTTCACAGGTCCCCCGAGGACGAGCAGTACTTC	CSVHRSPEDEQYF